This T cell receptor beta chain came from a study of cytomegalovirus exposure and HLA in healthy donors. Primers included in the PCR were 60 Vbeta and 13 Jbeta primers. Sequenced by immunoSEQ multiplex PCR; TCRdb stores in-frame clones only, minus some. The repertoire includes approximately 93,000 clones, about 79% of them detected once, and about 3.1% sits in the top ten. Sequencing was done on a sample of PBMCs. This clonotype was obtained from a male donor in good health and CMV-seropositive.

This CDR3 is CASSADRVRGEKLFF. CDR3 coding DNA: TGTGCCAGCAGCGCGGACAGGGTACGGGGAGAAAAACTGTTTTTT. The chain carries TRBV9 and TRBJ1-4; 8 bases align to TRBD1. The germline CDR1 and CDR2 sequences are SGDLS and YYNGEE. The CDR3 spans 15 residues. V dropped 3 bases and J dropped 8; count of bases not matched to a gene: 9.